The sequence of this T cell receptor beta chain was determined in a study of CXCR3-negative and CXCR3-positive naive CD8 T cells. The germline CDR1 and CDR2 sequences are DFQATT and SNEGSKA (reference sequence). The CDR3 totals 14 residues. The authors made the TRB cDNA libraries by 5' RACE using UMI labels. TCRdb re-analyzed the 5' RACE reads; it lists each CDR3 protein once, without DNA. The sample has fewer than 80,000 distinct CDR3 sequences; the top ten hold about 1.5%. The material sequenced was naive CXCR3- CD8+ T cells from blood. Subset defined: CD45RO-CCR7+CD27+CD95- naive CD8+ T cells lacking CXCR3 (TNR3-). The source is a human donor in good health. Some clones in this sample may be carry-over from other donors' samples. The chain couples TRBV20-1 to TRBJ2-1; TCRdb gives TRBD1 as the D gene, but with no DNA this cannot be confirmed. CDR3 region: CSAFPLTGLNEQFF.